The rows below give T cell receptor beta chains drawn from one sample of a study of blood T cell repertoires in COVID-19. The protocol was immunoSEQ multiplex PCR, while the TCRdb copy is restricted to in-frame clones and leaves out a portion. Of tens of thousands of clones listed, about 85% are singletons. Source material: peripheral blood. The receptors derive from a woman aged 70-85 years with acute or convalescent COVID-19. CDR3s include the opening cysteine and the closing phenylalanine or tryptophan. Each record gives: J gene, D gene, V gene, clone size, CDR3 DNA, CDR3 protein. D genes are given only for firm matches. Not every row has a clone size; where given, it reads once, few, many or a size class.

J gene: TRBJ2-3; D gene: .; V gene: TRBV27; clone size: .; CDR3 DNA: TGTGCCAGCAGTTCCGGGGGTGCTAGCACAGATACGCAGTATTTT; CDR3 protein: CASSSGGASTDTQYF
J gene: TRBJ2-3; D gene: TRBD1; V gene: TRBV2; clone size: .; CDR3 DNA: TGTGCCAGCAGCACCAGACAGGGCTCGACAGATACGCAGTATTTT; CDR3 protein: CASSTRQGSTDTQYF
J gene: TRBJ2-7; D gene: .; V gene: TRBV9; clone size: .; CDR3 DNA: TGTGCCAGCAGCGTAGGACTAACTCGGGAGGAGCAGTACTTC; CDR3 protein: CASSVGLTREEQYF
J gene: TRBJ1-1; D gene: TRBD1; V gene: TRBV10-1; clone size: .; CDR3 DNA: TGCGCCAGCAGTGGACAGGGCAGGAACACTGAAGCTTTCTTT; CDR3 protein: CASSGQGRNTEAFF
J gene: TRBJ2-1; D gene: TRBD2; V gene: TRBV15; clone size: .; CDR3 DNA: TGTGCCACCAGCAGATCAAAAACTAGCGGGGGGGCGTTGTATGAGCAGTTCTTC; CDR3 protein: CATSRSKTSGGALYEQFF
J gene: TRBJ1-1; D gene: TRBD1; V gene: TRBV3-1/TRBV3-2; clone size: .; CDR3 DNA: TGTGCCAGCAGCCAAAGGACAGGGGGGGCCACTGAAGCTTTCTTT; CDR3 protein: CASSQRTGGATEAFF
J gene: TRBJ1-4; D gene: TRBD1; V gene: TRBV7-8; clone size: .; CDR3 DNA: TGTGCCAGCAGTTCGACAGGGGAGAAAGGCGAAAAACTGTTTTTT; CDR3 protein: CASSSTGEKGEKLFF
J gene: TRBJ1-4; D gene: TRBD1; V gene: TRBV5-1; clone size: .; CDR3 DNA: TGCGCCAGCAGCCGACAGGGGGCGCATGAAAAACTGTTTTTT; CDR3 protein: CASSRQGAHEKLFF
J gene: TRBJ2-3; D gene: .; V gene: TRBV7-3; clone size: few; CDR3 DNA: TGTGCCAGCAGCGATACAGCTTCACCAACAGATACGCAGTATTTT; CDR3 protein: CASSDTASPTDTQYF
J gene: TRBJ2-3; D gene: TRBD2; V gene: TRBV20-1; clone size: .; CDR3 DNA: TGCAGTGCTAGTGACAGCGGGGTTACAGATACGCAGTATTTT; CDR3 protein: CSASDSGVTDTQYF
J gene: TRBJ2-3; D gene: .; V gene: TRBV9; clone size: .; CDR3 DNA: TGTGCCAGCAGCTTAAGCCCGGGGGCGGGGGCAGATACGCAGTATTTT; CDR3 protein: CASSLSPGAGADTQYF
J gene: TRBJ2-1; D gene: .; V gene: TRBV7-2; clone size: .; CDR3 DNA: TGTGCCAGCAGCTTAGTACTTTCAGGGGGGAGCCCTGAGCAGTTCTTC; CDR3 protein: CASSLVLSGGSPEQFF
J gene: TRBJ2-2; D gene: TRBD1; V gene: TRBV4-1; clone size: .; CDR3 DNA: TGCGCCAGCAGCCCGGACAGGGGGGACGCCGGGGAGCTGTTTTTT; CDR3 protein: CASSPDRGDAGELFF
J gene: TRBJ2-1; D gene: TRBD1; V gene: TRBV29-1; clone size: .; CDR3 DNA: TGCAGCGCAGGGGGCTCCTACAATGAGCAGTTCTTC; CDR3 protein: CSAGGSYNEQFF
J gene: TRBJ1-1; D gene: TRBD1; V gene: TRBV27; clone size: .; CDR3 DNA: TGTGCCAGCAGTTTACTTTATGGACAGGGGACCAACACTGAAGCTTTCTTT; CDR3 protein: CASSLLYGQGTNTEAFF
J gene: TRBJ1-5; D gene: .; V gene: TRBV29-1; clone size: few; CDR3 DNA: TGCAGCGTGCAGCAGACACGCAATCAGCCCCAGCATTTT; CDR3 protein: CSVQQTRNQPQHF
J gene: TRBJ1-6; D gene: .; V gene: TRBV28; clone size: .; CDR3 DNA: TGTGCCAGCAGTTTACCGGGATCCTATAATTCACCCCTCCACTTT; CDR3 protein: CASSLPGSYNSPLHF
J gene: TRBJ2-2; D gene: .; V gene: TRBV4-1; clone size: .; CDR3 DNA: TGCGCCAGCAGCCATACGGGGTCCGGGGAGCTGTTTTTT; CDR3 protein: CASSHTGSGELFF
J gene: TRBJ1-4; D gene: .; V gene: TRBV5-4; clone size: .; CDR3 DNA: TGTGCCAGCAGCTTGGATGGCGGGGTAAAACTGTTTTTT; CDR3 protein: CASSLDGGVKLFF
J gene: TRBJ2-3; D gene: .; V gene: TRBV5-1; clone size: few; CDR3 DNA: TGCGCCAGCAGGATCACAGGCCTCACAGATACGCAGTATTTT; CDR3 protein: CASRITGLTDTQYF
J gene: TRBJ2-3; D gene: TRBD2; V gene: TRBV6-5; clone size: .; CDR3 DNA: TGTGCCGTAAAAGCGGGAGGCACAGATACGCAGTATTTT; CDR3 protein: CAVKAGGTDTQYF
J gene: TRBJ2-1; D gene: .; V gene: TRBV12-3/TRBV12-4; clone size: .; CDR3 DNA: TGTGCCAGCAGTTCCCGGGACAATGAGCAGTTCTTC; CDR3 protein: CASSSRDNEQFF
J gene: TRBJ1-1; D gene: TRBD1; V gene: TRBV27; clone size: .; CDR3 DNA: TGTGCCAGCAGTTTACGACAGGGCGGCACTGAAGCTTTCTTT; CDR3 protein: CASSLRQGGTEAFF
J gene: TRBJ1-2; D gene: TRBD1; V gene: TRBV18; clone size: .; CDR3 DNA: TGTGCCAGCTCACCACTCGTACAGGGGGATGGCTACACCTTC; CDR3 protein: CASSPLVQGDGYTF
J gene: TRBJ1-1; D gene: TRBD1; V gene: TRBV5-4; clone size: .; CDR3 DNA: TGTGCCAGCAGCTGGGACAGCATGAACACTGAAGCTTTCTTT; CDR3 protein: CASSWDSMNTEAFF
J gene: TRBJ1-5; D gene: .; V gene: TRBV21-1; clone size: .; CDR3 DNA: TGTGCCAGCAGCAAAAGGGAGGGGAAACAGCCCCAGCATTTT; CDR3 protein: CASSKREGKQPQHF
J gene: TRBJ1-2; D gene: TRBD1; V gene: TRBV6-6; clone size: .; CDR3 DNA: TGTGCCATCAGGGGACAGCCACCAAACTATGGCTACACCTTC; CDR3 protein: CAIRGQPPNYGYTF
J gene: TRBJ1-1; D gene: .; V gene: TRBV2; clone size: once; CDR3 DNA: TGTGCCAGCAGCCAAGACAGAAACACTGAAGCTTTCTTT; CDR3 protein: CASSQDRNTEAFF
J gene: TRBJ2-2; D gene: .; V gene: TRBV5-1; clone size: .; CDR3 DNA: TGCGCCAGCAGCTTGGATACAGGTCCTTGGGAGCTGTTTTTT; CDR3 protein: CASSLDTGPWELFF
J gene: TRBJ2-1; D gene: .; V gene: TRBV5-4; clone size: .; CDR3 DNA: TGTGCCAGCAGCTTTGAAGCGACTACCTACAATGAGCAGTTCTTC; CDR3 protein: CASSFEATTYNEQFF
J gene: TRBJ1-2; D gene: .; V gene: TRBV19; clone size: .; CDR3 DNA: TGTGCCAGTAGTACCCGGACATTCAACTATGGCTACACCTTC; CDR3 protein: CASSTRTFNYGYTF
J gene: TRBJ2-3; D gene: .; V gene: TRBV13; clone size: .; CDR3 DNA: TGTGCCAGCAGTCAGAACACAGATACGCAGTATTTT; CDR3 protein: CASSQNTDTQYF
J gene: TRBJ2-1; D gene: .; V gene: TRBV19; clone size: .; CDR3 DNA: TGTGCCAGTAGTATCCTAGAGGGAGCCTACAATGAGCAGTTCTTC; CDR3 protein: CASSILEGAYNEQFF
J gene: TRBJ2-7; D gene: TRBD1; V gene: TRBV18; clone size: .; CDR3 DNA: TGTGCCAGCTCAGTAACAGGGGCCTCTGACGAGCAGTACTTC; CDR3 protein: CASSVTGASDEQYF
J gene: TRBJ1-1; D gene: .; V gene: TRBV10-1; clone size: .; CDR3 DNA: TGCGCCAGCAGGAGCAACTTGAACACTGAAGCTTTCTTT; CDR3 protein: CASRSNLNTEAFF